This TCR beta chain was retrieved from a study of OX40 agonist ivuxolimab in advanced cancers. Background on the study: Treatment of patients was with ivuxolimab, an agonistic anti-OX40 (CD134) antibody. Administration of intravenous ivuxolimab to patients occurred every 2 weeks at 0.01 to 10 mg/kg. Notes on the study in general: With doses of 0.1-3.0 mg/kg, partial responders showed among the lowest clonal expansion. Expanded clones were, on average, more numerous in CD8+ T cells than in CD4+.

V was shortened by 1 base and J by 9 bases, with 10 bases between the two germline ends. The CDR3 extends over 12 amino acids. Looked up from germline, CDR1 is SGHAT and CDR2 is FQDESV (reference sequence). The protocol was immunoSEQ multiplex PCR, while the TCRdb copy is restricted to in-frame clones and leaves out a portion. This repertoire shows fewer than 100,000 clones, roughly 93% found once; its top ten account for 0.33%. In regard to this clone: Its antigen is not identified.

The gene calls are TRBV11-1 and TRBJ2-7, with D unresolved. This material consisted of CD4+ or CD8+ T cells sorted from blood, taken in a trial of the OX40 agonist ivuxolimab. This sequence was found in an adult with an advanced solid tumor such as melanoma, head and neck, liver or kidney cancer. The CDR3 nucleotides are TGTGCCAGCAGCTTAGGGTGGGTTCCGCAGTACTTC. The encoded protein is CASSLGWVPQYF.